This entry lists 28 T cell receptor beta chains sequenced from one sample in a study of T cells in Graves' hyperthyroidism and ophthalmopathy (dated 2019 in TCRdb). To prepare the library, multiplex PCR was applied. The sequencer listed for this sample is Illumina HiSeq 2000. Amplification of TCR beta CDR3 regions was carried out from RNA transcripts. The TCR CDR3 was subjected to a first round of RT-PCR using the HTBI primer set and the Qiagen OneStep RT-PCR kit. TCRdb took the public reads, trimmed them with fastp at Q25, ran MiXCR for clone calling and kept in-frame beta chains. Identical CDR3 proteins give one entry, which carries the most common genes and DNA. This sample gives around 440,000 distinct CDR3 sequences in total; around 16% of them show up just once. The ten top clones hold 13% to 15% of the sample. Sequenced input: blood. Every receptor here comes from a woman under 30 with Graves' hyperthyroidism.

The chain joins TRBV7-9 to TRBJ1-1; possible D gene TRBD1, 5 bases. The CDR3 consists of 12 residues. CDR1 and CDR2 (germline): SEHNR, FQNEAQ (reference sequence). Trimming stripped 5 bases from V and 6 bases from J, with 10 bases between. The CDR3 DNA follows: TGTGCCAGCAGCCGATGGACATCTGAAGCTTTCTTT. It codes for CASSRWTSEAFF.

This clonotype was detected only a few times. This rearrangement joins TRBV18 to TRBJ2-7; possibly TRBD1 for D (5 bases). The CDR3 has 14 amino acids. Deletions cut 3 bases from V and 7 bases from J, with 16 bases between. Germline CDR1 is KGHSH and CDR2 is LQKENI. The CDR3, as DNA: TGTGCCAGCTCACCTCCTGTAGGGGTAGGTGAGCAGTACTTC. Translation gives CASSPPVGVGEQYF.

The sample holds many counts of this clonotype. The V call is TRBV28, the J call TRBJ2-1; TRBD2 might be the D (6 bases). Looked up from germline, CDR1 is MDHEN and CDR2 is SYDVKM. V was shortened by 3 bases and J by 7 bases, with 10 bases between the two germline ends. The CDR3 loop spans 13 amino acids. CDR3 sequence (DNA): TGTGCCAGCAGTTTTTCCCGGGGGAATGAGCAGTTCTTC. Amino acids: CASSFSRGNEQFF.

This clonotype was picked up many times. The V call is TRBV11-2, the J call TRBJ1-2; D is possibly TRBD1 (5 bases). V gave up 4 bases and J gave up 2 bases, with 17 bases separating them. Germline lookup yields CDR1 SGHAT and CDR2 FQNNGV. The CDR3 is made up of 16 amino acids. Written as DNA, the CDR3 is TGTGCCAGCAGCTCCCGGATGGACAATGTAAACTATGGCTACACCTTC. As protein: CASSSRMDNVNYGYTF.

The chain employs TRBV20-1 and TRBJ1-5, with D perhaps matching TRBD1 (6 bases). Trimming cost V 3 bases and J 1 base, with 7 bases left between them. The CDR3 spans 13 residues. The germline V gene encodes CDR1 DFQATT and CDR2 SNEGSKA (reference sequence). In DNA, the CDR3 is TGCAGTGCTAGTCAGGGGAGCAATCAGCCCCAGCATTTT. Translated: CSASQGSNQPQHF.

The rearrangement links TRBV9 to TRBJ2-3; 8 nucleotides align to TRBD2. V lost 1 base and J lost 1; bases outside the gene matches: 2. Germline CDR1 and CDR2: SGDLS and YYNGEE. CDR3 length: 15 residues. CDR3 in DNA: TGTGCCAGCAGCGTACGAGCGGGGGGCACAGATACGCAGTATTTT. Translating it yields CASSVRAGGTDTQYF.

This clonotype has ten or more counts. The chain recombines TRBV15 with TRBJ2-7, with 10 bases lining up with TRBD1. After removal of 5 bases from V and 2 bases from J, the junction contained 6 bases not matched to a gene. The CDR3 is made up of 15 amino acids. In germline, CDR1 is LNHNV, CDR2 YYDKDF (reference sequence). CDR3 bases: TGTGCCACCAGCGGGGGACAGGGGAAAACCTACGAGCAGTACTTC. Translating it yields CATSGGQGKTYEQYF.

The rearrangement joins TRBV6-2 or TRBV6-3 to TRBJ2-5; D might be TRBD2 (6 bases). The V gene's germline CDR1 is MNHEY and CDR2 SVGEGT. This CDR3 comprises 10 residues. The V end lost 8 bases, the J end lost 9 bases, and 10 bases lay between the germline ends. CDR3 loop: CASHSGAQYF. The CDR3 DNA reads TGTGCCAGCCATTCGGGGGCCCAGTACTTC.

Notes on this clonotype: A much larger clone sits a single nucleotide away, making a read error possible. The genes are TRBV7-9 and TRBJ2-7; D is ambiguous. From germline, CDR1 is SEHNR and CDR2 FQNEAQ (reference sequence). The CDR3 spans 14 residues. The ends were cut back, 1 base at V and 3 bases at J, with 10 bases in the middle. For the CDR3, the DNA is TGTGCCAGCAGCTTAGTCGAGAAGGGCTACGAGCAGTACTTC. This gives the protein CASSLVEKGYEQYF. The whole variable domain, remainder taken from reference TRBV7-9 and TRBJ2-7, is DTGVSQNPRHKITKRGQNVTFRCDPISEHNRLYWYRQTLGQGPEFLTYFQNEAQLEKSRLLSDRFSAERPKGSFSTLEIQRTEQGDSAMYLCASSLVEKGYEQYFGPGTRLTVT.

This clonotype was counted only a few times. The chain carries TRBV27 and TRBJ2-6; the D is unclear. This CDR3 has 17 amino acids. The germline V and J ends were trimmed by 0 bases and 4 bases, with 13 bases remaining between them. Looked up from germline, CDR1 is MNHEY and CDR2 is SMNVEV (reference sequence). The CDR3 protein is CASSLSGRAYGANVLTF. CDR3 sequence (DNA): TGTGCCAGCAGTTTATCGGGAAGGGCGTACGGGGCCAACGTCCTGACTTTC.

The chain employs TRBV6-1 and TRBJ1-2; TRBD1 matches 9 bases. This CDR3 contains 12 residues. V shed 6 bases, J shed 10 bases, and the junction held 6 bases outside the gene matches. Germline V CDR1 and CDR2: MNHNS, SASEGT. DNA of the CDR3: TGTGCCAGCAGGCGGACAGGGGTCGACTACACCTTC. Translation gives CASRRTGVDYTF.

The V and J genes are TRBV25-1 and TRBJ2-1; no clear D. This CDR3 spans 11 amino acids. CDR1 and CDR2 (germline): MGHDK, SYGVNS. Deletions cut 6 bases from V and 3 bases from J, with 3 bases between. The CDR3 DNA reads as TGTGCCAGCAGATACTACAATGAGCAGTTCTTC. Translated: CASRYYNEQFF.

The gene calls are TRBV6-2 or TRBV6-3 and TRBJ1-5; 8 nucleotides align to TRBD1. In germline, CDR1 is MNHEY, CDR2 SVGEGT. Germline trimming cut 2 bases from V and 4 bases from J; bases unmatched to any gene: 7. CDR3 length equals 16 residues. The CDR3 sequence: CASSYEAGGPNQPQHF. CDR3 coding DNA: TGTGCCAGCAGTTACGAGGCAGGGGGCCCTAATCAGCCCCAGCATTTT.

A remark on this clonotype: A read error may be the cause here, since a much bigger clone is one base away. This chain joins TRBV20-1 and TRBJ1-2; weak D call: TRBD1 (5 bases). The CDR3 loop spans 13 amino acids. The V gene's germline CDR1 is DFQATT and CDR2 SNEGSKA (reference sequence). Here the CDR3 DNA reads TGCAGTGCTAGAGATAAGTGGGACTATAGCTACACCTTC. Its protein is CSARDKWDYSYTF.

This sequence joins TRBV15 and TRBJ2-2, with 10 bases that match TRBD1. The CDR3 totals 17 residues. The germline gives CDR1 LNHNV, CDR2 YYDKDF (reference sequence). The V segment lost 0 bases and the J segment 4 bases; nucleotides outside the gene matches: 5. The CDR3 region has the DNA TGTGCCACCAGCAGAGATTGGAGGACAGGGGGCACCGGGGAGCTGTTTTTT. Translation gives CATSRDWRTGGTGELFF.

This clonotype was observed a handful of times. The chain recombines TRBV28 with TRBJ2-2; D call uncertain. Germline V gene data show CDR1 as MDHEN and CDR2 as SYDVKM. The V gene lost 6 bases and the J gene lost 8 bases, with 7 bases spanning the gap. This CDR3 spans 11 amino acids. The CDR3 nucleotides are TGTGCCAGCAGCTACCGAGGGGAGCTGTTTTTT. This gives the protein CASSYRGELFF.

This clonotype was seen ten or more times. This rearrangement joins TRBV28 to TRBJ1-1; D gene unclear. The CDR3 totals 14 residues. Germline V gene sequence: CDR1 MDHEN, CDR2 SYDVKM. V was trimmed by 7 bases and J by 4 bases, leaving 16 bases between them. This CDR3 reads CASITTSRGTEAFF. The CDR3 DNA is TGTGCCAGCATTACAACCTCGCGGGGCACTGAAGCTTTCTTT. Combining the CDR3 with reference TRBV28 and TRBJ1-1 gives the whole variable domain DVKVTQSSRYLVKRTGEKVFLECVQDMDHENMFWYRQDPGLGLRLIYFSYDVKMKEKGDIPEGYSVSREKKERFSLILESASTNQTSMYLCASITTSRGTEAFFGQGTRLTVV.

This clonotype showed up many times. The CDR3 here is CASRRGEGSYNEQFF. The CDR3 nucleotides are TGCGCCAGCAGACGAGGGGAGGGGTCCTACAATGAGCAGTTCTTC. V gene TRBV5-1 combines with J gene TRBJ2-1, with 7 bases identical to TRBD2. This CDR3 has 15 residues. Germline-derived CDR1 and CDR2 are SGHRS and YFSETQ. With V trimmed by 5 bases and J by 1 base, 6 bases remained unmatched.

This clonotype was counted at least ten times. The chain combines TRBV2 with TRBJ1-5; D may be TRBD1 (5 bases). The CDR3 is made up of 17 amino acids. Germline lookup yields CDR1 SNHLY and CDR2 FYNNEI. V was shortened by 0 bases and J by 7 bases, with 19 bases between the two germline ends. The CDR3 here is CASSEAKTRVGSQPQHF. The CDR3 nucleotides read TGTGCCAGCAGTGAAGCGAAAACCAGGGTAGGCAGCCAGCCCCAGCATTTT.

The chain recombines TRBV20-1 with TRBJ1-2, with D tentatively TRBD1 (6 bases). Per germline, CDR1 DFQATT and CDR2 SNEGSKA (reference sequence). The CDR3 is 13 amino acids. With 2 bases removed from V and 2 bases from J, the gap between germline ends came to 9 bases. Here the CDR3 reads CSARNGQNYGYTF. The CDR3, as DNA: TGCAGTGCTAGAAACGGACAGAACTATGGCTACACCTTC.

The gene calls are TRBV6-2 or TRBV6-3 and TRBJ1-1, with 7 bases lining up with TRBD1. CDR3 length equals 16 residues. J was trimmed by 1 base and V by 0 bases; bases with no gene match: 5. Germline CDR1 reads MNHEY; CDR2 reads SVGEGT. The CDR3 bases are TGTGCCAGCAGTTACTCAAGGGGGCCACCGAACACTGAAGCTTTCTTT. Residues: CASSYSRGPPNTEAFF.

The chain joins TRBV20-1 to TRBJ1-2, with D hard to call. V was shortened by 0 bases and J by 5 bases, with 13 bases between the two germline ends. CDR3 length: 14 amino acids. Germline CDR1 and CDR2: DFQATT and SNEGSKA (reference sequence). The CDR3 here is CSARDDGRPYGYTF. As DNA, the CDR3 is TGCAGTGCTAGAGATGACGGACGGCCATATGGCTACACCTTC.

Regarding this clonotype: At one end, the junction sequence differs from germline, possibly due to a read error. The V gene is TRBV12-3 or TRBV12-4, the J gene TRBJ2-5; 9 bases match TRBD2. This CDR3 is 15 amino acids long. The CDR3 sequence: CAISEFSGGQETQYF. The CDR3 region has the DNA TGTGCCATCAGTGAATTTAGCGGGGGCCAAGAGACCCAGTACTTC.

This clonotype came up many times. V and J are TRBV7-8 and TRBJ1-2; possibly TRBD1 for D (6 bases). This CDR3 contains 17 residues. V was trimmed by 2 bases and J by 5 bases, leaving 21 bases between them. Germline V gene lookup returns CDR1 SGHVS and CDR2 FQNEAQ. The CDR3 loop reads CASSLQEVGGSWYGYTF. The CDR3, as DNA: TGTGCCAGCAGCTTACAGGAGGTGGGGGGCTCCTGGTATGGCTACACCTTC.

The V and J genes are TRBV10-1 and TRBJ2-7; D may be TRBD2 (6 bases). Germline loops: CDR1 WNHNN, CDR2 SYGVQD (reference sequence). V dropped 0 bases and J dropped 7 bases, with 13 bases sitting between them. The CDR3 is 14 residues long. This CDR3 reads CASSESWRADEQYF. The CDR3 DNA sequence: TGCGCCAGCAGTGAGTCGTGGAGGGCTGATGAGCAGTACTTC.

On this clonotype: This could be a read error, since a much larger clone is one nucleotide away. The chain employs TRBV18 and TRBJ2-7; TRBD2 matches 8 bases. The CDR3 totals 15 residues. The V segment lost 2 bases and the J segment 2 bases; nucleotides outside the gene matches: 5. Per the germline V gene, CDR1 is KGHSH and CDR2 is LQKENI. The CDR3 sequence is CASSPCTSGTYEQYF. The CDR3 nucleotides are TGTGCCAGCTCACCATGTACTAGCGGCACCTACGAGCAGTACTTC.

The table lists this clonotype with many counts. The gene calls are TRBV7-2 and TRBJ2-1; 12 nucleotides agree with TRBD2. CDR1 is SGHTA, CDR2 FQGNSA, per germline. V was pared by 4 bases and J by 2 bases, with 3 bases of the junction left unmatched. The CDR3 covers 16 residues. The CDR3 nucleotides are TGTGCCAGCAGCTCACGACTAGCGGGGGCCTACAATGAGCAGTTCTTC. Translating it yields CASSSRLAGAYNEQFF.

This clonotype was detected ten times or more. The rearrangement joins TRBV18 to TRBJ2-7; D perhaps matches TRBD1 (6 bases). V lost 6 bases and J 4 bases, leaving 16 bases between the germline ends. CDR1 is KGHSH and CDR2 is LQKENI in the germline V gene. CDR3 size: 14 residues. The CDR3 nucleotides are TGTGCCAGCTCGAAGGAACAGGGACGGTACGAGCAGTACTTC. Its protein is CASSKEQGRYEQYF.